Listed below are T cell receptor beta chains from one sample, sequenced in a study of control samples from healthy donors and cancer patients. Produced via immunoSEQ multiplex PCR; TCRdb's table is partial and in-frame only. Among 170,000 or so clones listed, 94% were seen once. Source material: blood. Every receptor here comes from a woman younger than 30 in good health. Both conserved end residues are part of each CDR3. The D gene is left open where the match is weak. Clone size appears in some rows only: once, few, many, or a class for an expanded clone.

>NA|NA|TRBJ1-5|TRBV13
TGTGCCAGCAGCCCAAGGGGGAATCAGCCCCAGCATTTT
CASSPRGNQPQHF
>NA|NA|TRBJ1-4|TRBV5-6
TGTGCCAGCAGCCCGGAGGGCTCTGCAACTAATGAAAAACTGTTTTTT
CASSPEGSATNEKLFF
>NA|TRBD1|TRBJ2-7|TRBV2
TGTGCCAGCACCCGACAGGGGGCTCTCGAGCAGTACTTC
CASTRQGALEQYF
>NA|TRBD1|TRBJ1-1|TRBV6-5
TGTGCCAGCAGGACAGGGGCTCGGAACACTGAAGCTTTCTTT
CASRTGARNTEAFF
>NA|NA|TRBJ1-1|TRBV7-2
TGTGCCAGCAGCTTAAATTGGGGGAACACTGAAGCTTTCTTT
CASSLNWGNTEAFF
>NA|NA|TRBJ1-2|TRBV27
TGTGCCAGCAGTTCATCGGACACCGCCCGCTATGGCTACACCTTC
CASSSSDTARYGYTF
>NA|NA|TRBJ1-1|TRBV28
TGTGCCAGCAGTCGCTCTATAATGGGTACTGAAGCTTTCTTT
CASSRSIMGTEAFF
>NA|NA|TRBJ1-2|TRBV19
TGTGCCAGTAGTATGGAAGGCTATGGCTACACCTTC
CASSMEGYGYTF
>NA|NA|TRBJ2-3|TRBV18
TGTGCCAGCTCACCGGGGCGGAGCACAGATACGCAGTATTTT
CASSPGRSTDTQYF
>NA|TRBD1|TRBJ1-6|TRBV11-2
TGTGCCAGCAGCTCGGGGGACAGTTATAATTCACCCCTCCACTTT
CASSSGDSYNSPLHF
>many|NA|TRBJ2-2|TRBV3-1/TRBV3-2
TGTGCCAGCAGCATACGGATCGCCGGGGAGCTGTTTTTT
CASSIRIAGELFF
>NA|NA|TRBJ2-5|TRBV15
TGTGCCACCAGCAGAGTTGAAGGGGAGTCACAAGAGACCCAGTACTTC
CATSRVEGESQETQYF
>NA|NA|TRBJ1-3|TRBV5-4
TGTGCCAGCAGCTTGGCTGGCGGAGGAAACACCATATATTTT
CASSLAGGGNTIYF
>NA|TRBD2|TRBJ2-7|TRBV5-4
TGTGCCAGCAGCCCCGGCTCAACACTAGCGGGGGCCTCCTACGAGCAGTACTTC
CASSPGSTLAGASYEQYF
>NA|NA|TRBJ2-5|TRBV18
TGTGCCAGCTCACGATCCCTGACAGCTGAAGAGACCCAGTACTTC
CASSRSLTAEETQYF
>NA|NA|TRBJ2-2|TRBV15
TGTGCCACCAGCAGAGATAGGGGTCTAATGGCCGGGGAGCTGTTTTTT
CATSRDRGLMAGELFF
>once|NA|TRBJ2-7|TRBV18
TGTGCCAGCTCAAAAGGCTACGAGCAGTACTTC
CASSKGYEQYF
>NA|TRBD1|TRBJ1-6|TRBV12-3/TRBV12-4
TGTGCCAGCAGCTACAGGGGTTCACCCCTCCACTTT
CASSYRGSPLHF
>NA|TRBD1|TRBJ1-5|TRBV24-1
TGTGCCACCAGTGATACCCAGGGGGCGGGCGGGCCCCAGCATTTT
CATSDTQGAGGPQHF
>NA|TRBD1|TRBJ1-2|TRBV9
TGTGCCAGCAGAAGATCCGGGACAGATGGCTACACCTTC
CASRRSGTDGYTF
>NA|NA|TRBJ1-4|TRBV28
TGTGCCAGCAGTCCAGACCCGTTAAGGGAAAAACTGTTTTTT
CASSPDPLREKLFF
>NA|NA|TRBJ1-2|TRBV10-2
TGCGCCAGCCTACAGGCTTCCTATGGCTACACCTTC
CASLQASYGYTF
>NA|NA|TRBJ2-4|TRBV11-2
TGTGCCAGCAGCTGGGGGGTAGCCAAAAACATTCAGTACTTC
CASSWGVAKNIQYF
>NA|NA|TRBJ1-4|TRBV3-1/TRBV3-2
TGTGCCAGCAGCCCGTCCGACAAAATAGGGCAACTGTTTTTT
CASSPSDKIGQLFF
>NA|NA|TRBJ2-5|TRBV2
TGTGCCAGCAGTCTGTTGCAGGGGTTTCAAGAGACCCAGTACTTC
CASSLLQGFQETQYF
>NA|TRBD2|TRBJ2-3|TRBV7-2
TGTGCCAGCAGCAACAGACGGACTAGCGGAACCACAGATACGCAGTATTTT
CASSNRRTSGTTDTQYF
>NA|NA|TRBJ2-1|TRBV10-3
TGTGCCATCAGTGACAGCAATGAGCAGTTCTTC
CAISDSNEQFF
>NA|TRBD2|TRBJ2-2|TRBV7-6
TGTGCCAGCAGCGAAGGACTAGCCGGCGCCACCGGGGAGCTGTTTTTT
CASSEGLAGATGELFF
>NA|NA|TRBJ2-7|TRBV29-1
TGCAGCGCCCTCCAGGCCGAGCAGTACTTC
CSALQAEQYF
>once|NA|TRBJ2-2|TRBV7-2
TGTGCCAGCAGCTTAGCACATCCGGCCGCCGGGGAGCTGTTTTTT
CASSLAHPAAGELFF
>NA|NA|TRBJ1-5|TRBV2
TGTGCCAGCAGTGCCCTCCTGAGGGGAGGGTTCTATCAGCCCCAGCATTTT
CASSALLRGGFYQPQHF
>NA|TRBD1|TRBJ1-1|TRBV5-4
TGTGCCAGCAGCTTATCTACAGGGGTCACTGAAGCTTTCTTT
CASSLSTGVTEAFF
>NA|TRBD1|TRBJ2-5|TRBV18
TGTGCCAGCTCACCACTTTCGACAGGGTTGGAGACCCAGTACTTC
CASSPLSTGLETQYF
>NA|NA|TRBJ1-5|TRBV7-2
TGTGCCAGCAGCCGGACAGACAATCAGCCCCAGCATTTT
CASSRTDNQPQHF
>NA|TRBD2|TRBJ2-2|TRBV19
TGTGCCAGTAGTATAAGGGGAGGGCACACCGGGGAGCTGTTTTTT
CASSIRGGHTGELFF
>NA|TRBD1|TRBJ2-2|TRBV5-4
TGTGCCAGCAGCCTCGACAGGGGTTCAACCGGGGAGCTGTTTTTT
CASSLDRGSTGELFF
>NA|NA|TRBJ1-1|TRBV4-2
TGTGCCAGCAGCCAAAGAGGGGACTTGAACACTGAAGCTTTCTTT
CASSQRGDLNTEAFF
>NA|NA|TRBJ1-3|TRBV6-5
TGTGCCAGCAGTTACGGGGGTTCAGGAAACACCATATATTTT
CASSYGGSGNTIYF
>NA|TRBD1|TRBJ2-3|TRBV10-2
TGCGCCAGCAGTGATGCGGGACAGGAGTATTTT
CASSDAGQEYF
>NA|NA|TRBJ2-7|TRBV5-1
TGCGCCAGCAGCTTGGGCGTAAGCTCCTACGAGCAGTACTTC
CASSLGVSSYEQYF
>NA|NA|TRBJ2-7|TRBV27
TGTGCCAGCGGCCCGGCAGGGGACGTACACTACGAGCAGTACTTC
CASGPAGDVHYEQYF
>NA|NA|TRBJ1-2|TRBV29-1
TGCAGCGACCGGGAAAGGCGGCGTTCTAACTATGGCTACACCTTC
CSDRERRRSNYGYTF
>NA|NA|TRBJ1-1|TRBV24-1
TGTGCCACCAGTGATTTAAACAGAGGCGAATTAGGCACTGAAGCTTTCTTT
CATSDLNRGELGTEAFF
>NA|NA|TRBJ1-5|TRBV11-2
TGTGCCAGCAGCTTAAGGGTTGGTAGCAATCAGCCCCAGCATTTT
CASSLRVGSNQPQHF
>NA|TRBD1|TRBJ2-7|TRBV5-3
TGTGCCAGAAGCGGCTACGGGACAGTCCTCTCCTACGAGCAGTACTTC
CARSGYGTVLSYEQYF
>NA|TRBD2|TRBJ2-2|TRBV4-2
TGTGCCAGCAGCCAAGAATCAGCGGGAGGGCCCGGGGAGCTGTTTTTT
CASSQESAGGPGELFF
>NA|TRBD1|TRBJ1-2|TRBV27
TGTGCCAGCCGAAGGACAGGGGGCTTCTATGGCTACACCTTC
CASRRTGGFYGYTF
>once|TRBD2|TRBJ2-3|TRBV27
TGTGCCAGCAGTTTATTTGGCAGAGGACTAGGCACAGATACGCAGTATTTT
CASSLFGRGLGTDTQYF
>NA|TRBD1|TRBJ1-4|TRBV2
TGTGCCAGCAGAGGGACAGGGAGGGGTGAAAAACTGTTTTTT
CASRGTGRGEKLFF
>NA|TRBD2|TRBJ2-1|TRBV27
TGTGCCAGCAGTTTCGGCAGTTGGCGGGAGGTCTACAATGAGCAGTTCTTC
CASSFGSWREVYNEQFF
>once|TRBD2|TRBJ2-1|TRBV5-1
TGCGCCAGCAGCTTGGTACTAGCGGGGAATGAGCAGTTCTTC
CASSLVLAGNEQFF
>once|NA|TRBJ1-1|TRBV12-3/TRBV12-4
TGTGCCAGCAGTTTGGGGAGGATAGCTTTCTTT
CASSLGRIAFF
>once|TRBD2|TRBJ2-7|TRBV27
TGTGCCAGCAGTGCACACCTAGCGGGAGCTTCCTACGAGCAGTACTTC
CASSAHLAGASYEQYF